This T cell receptor beta chain originates from a study of cytomegalovirus exposure and HLA in healthy donors. Though probably carrying unrecorded immune exposures, donors were nominally healthy at sampling. CDR1 is SGHDT, CDR2 YYEEEE, per germline. This CDR3 is 15 amino acids long. Unmatched junction bases numbered 6, after V lost 2 bases and J lost 6 bases. Notes on the study in general: Researchers reported in a later analysis that a missense DCLRE1C variant was tied to TCR beta V- and J-gene trimming. It was approximately 170 TCR beta chains that were listed as cytomegalovirus-associated. The study had only CMV serostatus as immune exposure information.

PCR employed 60 Vbeta and 13 Jbeta primers. The table came from immunoSEQ multiplex PCR; TCRdb's copy has only in-frame clones and leaves some out. Here the sample spans about 110,000 clones, about 80% being singletons. This clone has only a few counts. The antigen is unknown. This TCR came from a man aged 25-45 years in good health and CMV-seronegative. The sample comprised PBMCs. This sequence joins TRBV5-6 and TRBJ1-4; 8 bases line up with TRBD1. CDR3 in amino acids: CASSLMDRADEKLFF. The CDR3 DNA reads as TGTGCCAGCAGCTTAATGGACAGGGCGGATGAAAAACTGTTTTTT. The whole variable domain, remainder taken from reference TRBV5-6 and TRBJ1-4, is DAGVTQSPTHLIKTRGQQVTLRCSPKSGHDTVSWYQQALGQGPQFIFQYYEEEERQRGNFPDRFSGHQFPNYSSELNVNALLLGDSALYLCASSLMDRADEKLFFGSGTQLSVL.